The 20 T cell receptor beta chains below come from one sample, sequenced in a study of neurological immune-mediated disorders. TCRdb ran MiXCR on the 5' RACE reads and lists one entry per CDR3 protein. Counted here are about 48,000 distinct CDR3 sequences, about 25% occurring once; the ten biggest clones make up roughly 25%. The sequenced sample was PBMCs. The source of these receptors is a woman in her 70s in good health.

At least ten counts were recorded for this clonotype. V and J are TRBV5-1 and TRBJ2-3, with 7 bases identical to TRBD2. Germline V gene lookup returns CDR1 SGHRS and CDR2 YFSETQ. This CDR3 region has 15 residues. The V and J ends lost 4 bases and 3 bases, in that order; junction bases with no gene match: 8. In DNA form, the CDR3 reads TGCGCCAGCAGCCAGGATCCCGGGGGGACAGATACGCAGTATTTT. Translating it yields CASSQDPGGTDTQYF.

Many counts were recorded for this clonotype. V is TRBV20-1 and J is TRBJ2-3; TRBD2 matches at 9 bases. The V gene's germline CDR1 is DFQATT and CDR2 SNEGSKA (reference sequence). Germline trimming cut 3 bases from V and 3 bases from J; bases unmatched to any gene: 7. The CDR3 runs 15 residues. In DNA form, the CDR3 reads TGCAGTGCTAGGCGGAATAGCGGGAGTACAGATACGCAGTATTTT. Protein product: CSARRNSGSTDTQYF.

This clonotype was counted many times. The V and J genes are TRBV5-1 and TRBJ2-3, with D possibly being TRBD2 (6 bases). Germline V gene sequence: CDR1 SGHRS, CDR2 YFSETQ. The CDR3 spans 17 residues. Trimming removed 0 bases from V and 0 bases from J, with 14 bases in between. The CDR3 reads CASSLAPGGISTDTQYF. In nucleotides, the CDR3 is TGCGCCAGCAGCTTGGCCCCTGGCGGGATTAGCACAGATACGCAGTATTTT.

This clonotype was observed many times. CDR3 DNA: TGTGCCAGCAGCTTCGGGAGTTTCAATACGCAGTATTTT. Its translation is CASSFGSFNTQYF. The rearrangement joins TRBV7-9 to TRBJ2-3, with D tentatively TRBD2 (6 bases). The V gene's germline CDR1 is SEHNR and CDR2 FQNEAQ (reference sequence). V shed 3 bases and J shed 7 bases, with 11 bases lying between them. CDR3 length: 13 amino acids.

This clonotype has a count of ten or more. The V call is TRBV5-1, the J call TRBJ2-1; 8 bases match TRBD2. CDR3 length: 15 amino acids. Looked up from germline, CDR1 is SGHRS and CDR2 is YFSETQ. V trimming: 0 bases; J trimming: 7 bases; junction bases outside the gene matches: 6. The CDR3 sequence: CASSLGTSNWNEQFF. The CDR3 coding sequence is TGCGCCAGCAGCTTGGGGACTAGCAATTGGAATGAGCAGTTCTTC.

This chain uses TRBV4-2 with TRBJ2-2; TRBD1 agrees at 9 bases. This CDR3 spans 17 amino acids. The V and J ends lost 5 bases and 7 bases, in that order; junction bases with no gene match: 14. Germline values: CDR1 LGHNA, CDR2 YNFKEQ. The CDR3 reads CASSFTAGQGVVGELFF. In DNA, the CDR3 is TGTGCCAGCAGCTTTACCGCGGGACAGGGTGTCGTCGGGGAGCTGTTTTTT.

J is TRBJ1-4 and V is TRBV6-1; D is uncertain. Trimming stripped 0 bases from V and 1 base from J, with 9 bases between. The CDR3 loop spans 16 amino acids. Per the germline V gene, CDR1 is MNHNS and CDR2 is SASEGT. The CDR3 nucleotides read TGTGCCAGCAGTGAAGCCGGGTGGGAAACTAATGAAAAACTGTTTTTT. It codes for CASSEAGWETNEKLFF.

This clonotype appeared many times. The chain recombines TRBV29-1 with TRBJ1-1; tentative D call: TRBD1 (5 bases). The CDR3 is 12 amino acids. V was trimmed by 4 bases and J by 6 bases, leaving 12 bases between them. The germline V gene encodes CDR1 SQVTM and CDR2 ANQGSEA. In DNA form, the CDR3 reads TGCAGCGTTGGAGAATGGGACTCTGAAGCTTTCTTT. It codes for CSVGEWDSEAFF.

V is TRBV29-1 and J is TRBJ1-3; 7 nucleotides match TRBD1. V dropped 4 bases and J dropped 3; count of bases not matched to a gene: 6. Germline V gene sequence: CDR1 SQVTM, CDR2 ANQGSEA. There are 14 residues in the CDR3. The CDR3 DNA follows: TGCAGCGTTGCAGGGGGAGGCATTGGAAACACCATATATTTT. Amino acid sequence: CSVAGGGIGNTIYF.

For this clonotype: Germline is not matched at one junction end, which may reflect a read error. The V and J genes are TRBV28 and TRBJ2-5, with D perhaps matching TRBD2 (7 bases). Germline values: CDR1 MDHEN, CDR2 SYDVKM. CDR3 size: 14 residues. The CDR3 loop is CVSSSLGGGETQYF. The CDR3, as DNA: TGTGTCAGCAGCTCTCTGGGAGGGGGGGAGACCCAGTACTTC.

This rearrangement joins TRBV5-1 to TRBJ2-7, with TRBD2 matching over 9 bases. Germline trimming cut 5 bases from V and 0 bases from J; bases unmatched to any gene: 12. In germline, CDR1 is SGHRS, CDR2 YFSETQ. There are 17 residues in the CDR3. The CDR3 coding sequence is TGCGCCAGCAGGCAGGGAGCGGGAGGATCCAGCTCCTACGAGCAGTACTTC. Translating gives CASRQGAGGSSSYEQYF.

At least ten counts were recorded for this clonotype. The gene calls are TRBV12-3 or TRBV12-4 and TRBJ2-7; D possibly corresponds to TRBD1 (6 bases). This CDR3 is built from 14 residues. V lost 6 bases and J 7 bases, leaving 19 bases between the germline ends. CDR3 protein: CASRAAWGQAEQYF. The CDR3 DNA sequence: TGTGCCAGCAGGGCGGCCTGGGGGCAAGCAGAGCAGTACTTC.

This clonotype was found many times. CDR3: CASSVGAGASHEQYF. The CDR3 DNA is TGTGCCAGCAGCGTAGGTGCGGGAGCATCCCACGAGCAGTACTTC. The rearrangement uses TRBV9 and TRBJ2-7; TRBD2 matches 7 bases. CDR3 size: 15 residues. The V gene end was trimmed by 0 bases and the J gene end by 5 bases; junction bases not matched to a gene: 8. Per germline, CDR1 SGDLS and CDR2 YYNGEE.

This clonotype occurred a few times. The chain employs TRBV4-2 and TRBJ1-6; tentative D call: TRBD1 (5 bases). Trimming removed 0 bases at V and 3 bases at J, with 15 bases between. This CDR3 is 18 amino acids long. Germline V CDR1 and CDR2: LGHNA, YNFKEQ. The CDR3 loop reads CASSQDRGLEDYNSPLHF. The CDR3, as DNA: TGTGCCAGCAGCCAAGATCGGGGCCTCGAAGACTATAATTCACCCCTCCACTTT.

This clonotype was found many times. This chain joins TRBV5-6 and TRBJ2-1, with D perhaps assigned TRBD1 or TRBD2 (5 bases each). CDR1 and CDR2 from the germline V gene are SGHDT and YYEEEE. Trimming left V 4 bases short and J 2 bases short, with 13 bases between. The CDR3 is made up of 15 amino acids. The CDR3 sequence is CASSPGTLTYNEQFF. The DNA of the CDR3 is TGTGCCAGCAGCCCCGGGACCCTGACCTACAATGAGCAGTTCTTC.

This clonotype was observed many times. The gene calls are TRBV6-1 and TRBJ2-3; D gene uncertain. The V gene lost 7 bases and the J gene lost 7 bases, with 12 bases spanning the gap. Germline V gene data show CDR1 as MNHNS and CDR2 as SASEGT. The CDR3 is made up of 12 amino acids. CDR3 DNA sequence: TGTGCCAGCATCGACCCGCCACATACGCAGTATTTT. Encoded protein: CASIDPPHTQYF.

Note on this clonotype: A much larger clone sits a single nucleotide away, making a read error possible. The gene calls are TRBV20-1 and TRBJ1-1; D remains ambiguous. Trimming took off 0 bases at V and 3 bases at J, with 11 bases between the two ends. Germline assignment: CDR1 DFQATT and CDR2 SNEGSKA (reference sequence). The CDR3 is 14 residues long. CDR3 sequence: CSARERGLDTEAFF. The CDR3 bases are TGCAGTGCTAGAGAGCGAGGGTTAGACACTGAAGCTTTCTTT.

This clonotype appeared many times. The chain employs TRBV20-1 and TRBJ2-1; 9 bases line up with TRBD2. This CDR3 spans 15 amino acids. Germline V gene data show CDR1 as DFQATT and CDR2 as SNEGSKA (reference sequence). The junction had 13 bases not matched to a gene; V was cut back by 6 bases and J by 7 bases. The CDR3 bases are TGCAGTGCCCCCGGGAGTAGCGGGAGTACGAATGAGCAGTTCTTC. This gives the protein CSAPGSSGSTNEQFF.

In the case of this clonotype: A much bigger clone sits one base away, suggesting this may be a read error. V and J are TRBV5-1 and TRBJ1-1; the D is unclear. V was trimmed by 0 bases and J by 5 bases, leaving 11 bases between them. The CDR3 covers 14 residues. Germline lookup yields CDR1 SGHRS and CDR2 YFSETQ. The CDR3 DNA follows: TGCGCCAGCAGCTTGGGGCAAATAAGTACTGAAGCTTTCTTT. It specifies CASSLGQISTEAFF.

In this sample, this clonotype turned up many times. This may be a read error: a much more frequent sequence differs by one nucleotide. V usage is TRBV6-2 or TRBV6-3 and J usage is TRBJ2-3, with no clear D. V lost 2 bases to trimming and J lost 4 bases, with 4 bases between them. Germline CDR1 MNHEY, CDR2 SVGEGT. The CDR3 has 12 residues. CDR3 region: CASSYTADTQYF. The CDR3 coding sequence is TGTGCCAGCAGTTACACGGCAGATACGCAGTATTTT.